The clone carrying this T cell receptor beta chain was picked up a small number of times. Antigen: not known. The record originates from a study of cytomegalovirus exposure and HLA in healthy donors. Study information: In a previous analysis, nearly 120 million unique TCR beta sequences were found from 150 million to 200 million T cells.

With 60 Vbeta and 13 Jbeta primers, the PCR was carried out. Clones were read by immunoSEQ multiplex PCR, and TCRdb kept only the in-frame ones, dropping some. The sample comprises about 100,000 clones, around 81% of which are singletons, and about 4.8% rests with the top ten. Study results and caveats: A later analysis reported that several of the most significant clusters appeared to be linked to common viral pathogens, among them Epstein-Barr virus. CMV serostatus was the sole immune exposure information available.

Trimming shortened V by 0 bases and J by 9 bases, and 12 bases separated the two germline ends. There are 15 residues in the CDR3. CDR1 and CDR2 from the germline V gene are SNHLY and FYNNEI. The gene calls are TRBV2 and TRBJ1-6; no clear D gene. Sequencing was carried out using PBMCs. This receptor was taken from a man in his forties in good health and CMV-seropositive. The CDR3 DNA sequence: TGTGCCAGCAGTGAAGCGCTTCGGGGTATTTCACCCCTCCACTTT. Translated: CASSEALRGISPLHF.